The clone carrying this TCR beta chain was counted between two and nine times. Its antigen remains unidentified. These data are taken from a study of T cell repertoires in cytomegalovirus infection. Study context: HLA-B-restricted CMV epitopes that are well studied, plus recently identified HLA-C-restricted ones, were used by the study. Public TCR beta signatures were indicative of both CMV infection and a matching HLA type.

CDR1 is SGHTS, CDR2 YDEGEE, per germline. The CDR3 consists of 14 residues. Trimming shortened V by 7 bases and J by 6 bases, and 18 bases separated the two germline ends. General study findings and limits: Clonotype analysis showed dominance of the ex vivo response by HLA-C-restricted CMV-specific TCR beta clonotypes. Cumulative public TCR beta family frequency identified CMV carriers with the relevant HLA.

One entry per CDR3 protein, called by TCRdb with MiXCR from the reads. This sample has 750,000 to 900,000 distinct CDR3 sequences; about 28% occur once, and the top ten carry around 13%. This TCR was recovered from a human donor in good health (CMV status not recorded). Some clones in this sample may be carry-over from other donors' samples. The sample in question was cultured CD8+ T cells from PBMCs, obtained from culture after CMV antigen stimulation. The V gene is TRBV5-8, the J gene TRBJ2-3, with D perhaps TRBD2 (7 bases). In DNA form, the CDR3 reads TGTGCCAGCCTGCGGCACAGGGAGGGGGATACGCAGTATTTT. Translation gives CASLRHREGDTQYF.